The following is a T cell receptor (beta chain) sequence with its context. Sequencing was performed with immunoSEQ multiplex PCR; in TCRdb, only in-frame clones are kept and a portion is missing. Of 250,000 to 300,000 clones listed, over 80% are singletons. This specimen belongs to a study of blood T cell repertoires in COVID-19. This CDR3 contains 15 residues. The germline gives CDR1 SNHLY, CDR2 FYNNEI. V gave up 4 bases and J gave up 2 bases; unmatched junction bases: 3. Sequencing used peripheral blood. The chain employs TRBV2 and TRBJ2-3; 10 positions agree with TRBD1. This TCR was sampled from a man aged 60 to 69 who had recovered from COVID-19. In nucleotides, the CDR3 is TGTGCCAGCAGTGGACAGGGGGCGAACACAGATACGCAGTATTTT. This gives the protein CASSGQGANTDTQYF.